The 9 T cell receptor beta chains below come from one sample, sequenced in a study of blood T cell repertoires in COVID-19. Assay: immunoSEQ multiplex PCR; the TCRdb copy retains only in-frame clones and omits some. The sample lists about 36,000 clones, 90% occurring once. Sequencing used peripheral blood. The receptors shown here come from a man in his sixties with active or convalescent COVID-19.

The chain carries TRBV4-1 and TRBJ2-1, with D possibly being TRBD1 (6 bases). Germline assignment: CDR1 MGHRA and CDR2 YSYEKL. V was cut by 0 bases and J by 6 bases, with 24 bases left in between. The CDR3 has 19 amino acids. The CDR3 is CASSQEWQQGEVPINEQFF. DNA for the CDR3: TGCGCCAGCAGCCAAGAATGGCAACAGGGAGAGGTCCCTATCAATGAGCAGTTCTTC.

In this sample, this clone turned up once. This chain uses TRBV24-1 with TRBJ2-5, with 10 bases aligning to TRBD2. The germline V gene has CDR1 KGHDR and CDR2 SFDVKD. The V segment lost 5 bases and the J segment 5 bases; nucleotides outside the gene matches: 10. The CDR3 is 16 residues long. The CDR3, as DNA: TGTGCCACCAGTGGTGGAAGTCTAGCGGGAGTGGAGACCCAGTACTTC. It translates to CATSGGSLAGVETQYF.

This clone was detected a few times. The genes are TRBV28 and TRBJ2-3, with 9 bases that match TRBD2. Germline CDR1 MDHEN, CDR2 SYDVKM. The junction had 9 bases not matched to a gene; V was cut back by 2 bases and J by 6 bases. CDR3 length: 16 residues. In nucleotides, the CDR3 is TGTGCCAGCAGTTTAGTTTCGGGCGGGAGGGGGGATACGCAGTATTTT. It yields the protein CASSLVSGGRGDTQYF.

This clone was seen just once. V gene TRBV28 combines with J gene TRBJ2-5; D possibly corresponds to TRBD2 (5 bases). CDR1 and CDR2 (germline): MDHEN, SYDVKM. This CDR3 contains 12 residues. Trimming left V 2 bases short and J 9 bases short, with 10 bases between. In DNA, the CDR3 is TGTGCCAGCAGTTTACCGGCCGGGGCCCAGTACTTC. This translates into CASSLPAGAQYF.

This chain joins TRBV7-8 and TRBJ1-4; D call uncertain. Germline assignment: CDR1 SGHVS and CDR2 FQNEAQ. The V end lost 1 base, the J end lost 4 bases, and 7 bases lay between the germline ends. This CDR3 spans 14 amino acids. The CDR3 spells CASSLGVYNEKLFF. CDR3 nucleotides: TGTGCCAGCAGCTTAGGAGTGTATAATGAAAAACTGTTTTTT.

The rearrangement links TRBV3-1 (or the pseudogene TRBV3-2) to TRBJ2-2, with D possibly TRBD2 on 5 matching bases. V was trimmed by 3 bases and J by 5 bases, leaving 10 bases between them. Germline loops: CDR1 LGHDT, CDR2 YNNKEL (reference sequence). The CDR3 runs 14 residues. In DNA form, the CDR3 reads TGTGCCAGCAGCCAGTCGACGGGAACCGGGGAGCTGTTTTTT. This sequence encodes CASSQSTGTGELFF.

This chain links TRBV12-3 or TRBV12-4 with TRBJ2-1, with 7 bases aligning to TRBD2. The ends lost 7 bases at V and 13 bases at J; junction bases unmatched: 13. This CDR3 region has 13 residues. The DNA for the CDR3 is TGTGCCAGCACCAGACTTGCGGGAGTAAATCAGTTCTTC. Amino acid sequence: CASTRLAGVNQFF.

J is TRBJ2-7 and V is TRBV12-3 or TRBV12-4; the D is unclear. The V gene lost 4 bases and the J gene lost 2 bases, with 9 bases spanning the gap. The CDR3 sequence is 13 residues long. The CDR3 sequence: CASSYSRTYEQYF. DNA for the CDR3: TGTGCCAGCAGTTACAGCAGAACCTACGAGCAGTACTTC.

The rearrangement links TRBV18 to TRBJ2-3; the D gene is possibly TRBD1 (6 bases). This CDR3 region has 16 residues. Trimming shortened V by 10 bases and J by 1 base, and 21 bases separated the two germline ends. CDR1 KGHSH and CDR2 LQKENI come from the germline V gene. CDR3 loop: CATQDSTGARTDTQYF. CDR3 coding DNA: TGTGCCACCCAGGACAGTACAGGCGCTCGCACAGATACGCAGTATTTT.